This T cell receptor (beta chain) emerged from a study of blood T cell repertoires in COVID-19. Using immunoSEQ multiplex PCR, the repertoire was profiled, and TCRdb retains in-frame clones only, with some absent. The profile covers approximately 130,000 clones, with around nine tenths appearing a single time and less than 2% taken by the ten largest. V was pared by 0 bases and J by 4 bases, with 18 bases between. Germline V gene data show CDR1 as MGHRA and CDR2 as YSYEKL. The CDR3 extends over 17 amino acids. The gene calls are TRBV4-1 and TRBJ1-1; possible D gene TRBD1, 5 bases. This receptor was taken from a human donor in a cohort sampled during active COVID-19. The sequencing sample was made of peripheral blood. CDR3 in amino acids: CASSQDGQGPGGTEAFF. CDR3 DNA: TGCGCCAGCAGCCAAGACGGGCAGGGCCCGGGTGGCACTGAAGCTTTCTTT.